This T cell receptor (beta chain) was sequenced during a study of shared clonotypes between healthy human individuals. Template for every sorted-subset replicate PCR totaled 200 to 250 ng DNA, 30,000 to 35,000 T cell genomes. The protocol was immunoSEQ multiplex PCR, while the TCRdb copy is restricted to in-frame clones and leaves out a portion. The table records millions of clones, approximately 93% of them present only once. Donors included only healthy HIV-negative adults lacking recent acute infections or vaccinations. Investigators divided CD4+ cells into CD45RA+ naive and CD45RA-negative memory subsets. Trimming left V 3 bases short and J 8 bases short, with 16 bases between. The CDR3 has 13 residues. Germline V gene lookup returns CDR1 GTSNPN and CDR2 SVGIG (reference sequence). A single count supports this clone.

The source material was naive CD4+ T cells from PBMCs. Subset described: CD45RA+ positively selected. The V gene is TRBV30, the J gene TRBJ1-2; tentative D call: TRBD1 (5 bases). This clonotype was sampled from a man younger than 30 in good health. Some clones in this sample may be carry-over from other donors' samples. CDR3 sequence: CAWSSHGGEGYTF. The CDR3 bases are TGTGCCTGGAGCTCACACGGGGGGGAGGGCTACACCTTC.